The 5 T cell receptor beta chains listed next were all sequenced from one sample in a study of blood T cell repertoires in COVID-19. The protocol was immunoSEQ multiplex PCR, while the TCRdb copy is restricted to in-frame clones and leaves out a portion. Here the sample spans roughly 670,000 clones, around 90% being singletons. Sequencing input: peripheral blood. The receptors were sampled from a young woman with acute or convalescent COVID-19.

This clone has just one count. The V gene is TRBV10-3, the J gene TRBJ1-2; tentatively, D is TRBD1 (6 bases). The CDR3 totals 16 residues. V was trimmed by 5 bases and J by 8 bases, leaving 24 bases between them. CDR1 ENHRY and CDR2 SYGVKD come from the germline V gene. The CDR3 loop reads CAISNPTGKVDRGYTF. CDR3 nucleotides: TGTGCCATCAGTAACCCCACAGGGAAGGTAGATCGGGGCTACACCTTC.

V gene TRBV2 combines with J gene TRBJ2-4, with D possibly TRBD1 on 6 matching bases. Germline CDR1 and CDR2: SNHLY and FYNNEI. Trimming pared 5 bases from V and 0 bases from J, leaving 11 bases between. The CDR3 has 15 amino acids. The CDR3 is CASSSDRLAKNIQYF. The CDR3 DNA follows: TGTGCCAGCAGTTCGGACAGACTAGCCAAAAACATTCAGTACTTC.

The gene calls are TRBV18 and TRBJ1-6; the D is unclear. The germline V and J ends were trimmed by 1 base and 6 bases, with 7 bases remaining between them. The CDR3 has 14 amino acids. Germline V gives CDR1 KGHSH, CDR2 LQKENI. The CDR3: CASSPRDINSPLHF. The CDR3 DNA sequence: TGTGCCAGCTCACCACGAGACATTAATTCACCCCTCCACTTT.

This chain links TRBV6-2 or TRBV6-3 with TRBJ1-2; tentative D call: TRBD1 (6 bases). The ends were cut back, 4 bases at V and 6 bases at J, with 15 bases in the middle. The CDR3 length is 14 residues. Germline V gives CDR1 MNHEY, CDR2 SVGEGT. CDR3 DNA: TGTGCCAGCAGTTCCAACACAGGGACGAATGGCTACACCTTC. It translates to CASSSNTGTNGYTF.

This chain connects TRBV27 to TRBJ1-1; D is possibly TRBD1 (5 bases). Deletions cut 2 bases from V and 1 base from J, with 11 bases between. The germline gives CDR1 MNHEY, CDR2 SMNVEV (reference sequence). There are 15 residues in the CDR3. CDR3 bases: TGTGCCAGCAGTTTAGTAGGGGATCCGAACACTGAAGCTTTCTTT. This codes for CASSLVGDPNTEAFF.